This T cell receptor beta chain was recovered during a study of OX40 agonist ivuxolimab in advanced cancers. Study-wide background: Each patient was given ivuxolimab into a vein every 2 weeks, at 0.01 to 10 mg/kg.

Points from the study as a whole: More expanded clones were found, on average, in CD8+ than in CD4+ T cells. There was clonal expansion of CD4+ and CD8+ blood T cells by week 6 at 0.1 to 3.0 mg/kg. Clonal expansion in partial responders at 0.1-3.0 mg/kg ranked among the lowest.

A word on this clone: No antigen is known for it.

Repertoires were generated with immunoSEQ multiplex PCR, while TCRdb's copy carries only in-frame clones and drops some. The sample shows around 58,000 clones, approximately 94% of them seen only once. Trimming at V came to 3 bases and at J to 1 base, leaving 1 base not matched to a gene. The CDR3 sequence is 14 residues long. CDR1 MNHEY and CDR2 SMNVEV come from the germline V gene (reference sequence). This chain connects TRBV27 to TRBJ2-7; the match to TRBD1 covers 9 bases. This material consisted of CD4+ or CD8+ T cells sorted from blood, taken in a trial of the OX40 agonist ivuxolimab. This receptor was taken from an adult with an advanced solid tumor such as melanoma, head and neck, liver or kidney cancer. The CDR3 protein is CASSFGTGSYEQYF. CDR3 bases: TGTGCCAGCAGTTTTGGGACAGGGTCCTACGAGCAGTACTTC.